Following are 18 T cell receptor beta chains from one sample sequenced in a study of blood T cell repertoires in COVID-19 (dated by TCRdb to 2020 to 2021). The library came from the immunoSEQ multiplex PCR assay. Held by TCRdb, this immuneACCESS table contains in-frame sequences only and omits some clones. Under half of the omission traces to an unresolved V gene where checked; the cause of the rest is unknown. The sample includes 100,000 to 150,000 clones, with roughly four fifths observed a single time. Roughly 15% of the sample rests with the top ten. Sequenced: peripheral blood. These receptors were collected from a man younger than 40 with COVID-19, enrolled during active disease.

The chain carries TRBV7-9 and TRBJ1-3; D remains unclear. The CDR3 totals 14 residues. V was trimmed by 5 bases and J by 0 bases, leaving 8 bases between them. Per germline, CDR1 SEHNR and CDR2 FQNEAQ (reference sequence). In nucleotides, the CDR3 is TGTGCCAGCAGCCCGGCGGGCTCTGGAAACACCATATATTTT. This gives the protein CASSPAGSGNTIYF.

The chain combines TRBV11-2 with TRBJ2-3, with unresolved D. V gave up 1 base and J gave up 0 bases, with 5 bases separating them. CDR3 length equals 14 residues. In germline, CDR1 is SGHAT, CDR2 FQNNGV. The chain's CDR3 is CASSLVRSTDTQYF. CDR3 DNA: TGTGCCAGCAGCTTAGTACGGAGCACAGATACGCAGTATTTT.

There are a few counts of this clone. The chain couples TRBV28 to TRBJ2-7; D unresolved. Germline lookup yields CDR1 MDHEN and CDR2 SYDVKM. With 2 bases removed from V and 3 bases from J, the gap between germline ends came to 5 bases. This CDR3 region has 12 residues. CDR3 in amino acids: CASSLNGYEQYF. The CDR3 nucleotides are TGTGCCAGCAGTTTAAACGGCTACGAGCAGTACTTC. Full variable domain (rest looked up from reference TRBV28 and TRBJ2-7): DVKVTQSSRYLVKRTGEKVFLECVQDMDHENMFWYRQDPGLGLRLIYFSYDVKMKEKGDIPEGYSVSREKKERFSLILESASTNQTSMYLCASSLNGYEQYFGPGTRLTVT.

The chain combines TRBV2 with TRBJ2-5, with D possibly TRBD1 on 6 matching bases. Germline-derived CDR1 and CDR2 are SNHLY and FYNNEI. The CDR3 spans 14 residues. Trimming removed 1 base at V and 2 bases at J, with 8 bases between. CDR3 loop: CASSEGGQQETQYF. As DNA, the CDR3 is TGTGCCAGCAGTGAAGGGGGGCAACAAGAGACCCAGTACTTC.

The rearrangement uses TRBV9 and TRBJ2-1; D perhaps matches TRBD2 (5 bases). CDR1 is SGDLS and CDR2 is YYNGEE in the germline V gene. Trimming shortened V by 0 bases and J by 7 bases, and 17 bases separated the two germline ends. This CDR3 has 16 amino acids. In DNA, the CDR3 is TGTGCCAGCAGCGTAGGCGAAGGGAGAGAGAAGAATGAGCAGTTCTTC. Translated, it gives CASSVGEGREKNEQFF.

The chain is built from TRBV2 and TRBJ2-7, with a possible D match to TRBD1 (5 bases). V was pared by 9 bases and J by 5 bases, with 17 bases between. CDR1 SNHLY and CDR2 FYNNEI come from the germline V gene. The CDR3 consists of 13 residues. The chain's CDR3 is CASEVSGSNEQYF. In nucleotides, the CDR3 is TGTGCCAGTGAGGTTTCAGGGTCCAACGAGCAGTACTTC.

The chain links TRBV7-3 to TRBJ2-3; 16 bases match TRBD2. Germline CDR1 and CDR2: SGHTA and FQGTGA. V shed 5 bases, J shed 1 base, and the junction held 6 bases outside the gene matches. The CDR3 spans 18 residues. The CDR3, as DNA: TGTGCCAGCAGCGAGGGACTAGCGGGGGGGCCGGGCACAGATACGCAGTATTTT. This gives the protein CASSEGLAGGPGTDTQYF.

In nucleotides, the CDR3 is TGTGCCAGCAGCGCACGGTACGGGGAGGGCGGAAAAGAGCAGTACTTC. This translates into CASSARYGEGGKEQYF. The chain is built from TRBV7-9 and TRBJ2-7, with TRBD2 matching over 7 bases. In germline, CDR1 is SEHNR, CDR2 FQNEAQ (reference sequence). The CDR3 loop spans 16 amino acids. The J segment lost 7 bases and the V segment lost 5 bases, leaving 17 bases of the junction unmatched.

The rearrangement links TRBV7-2 to TRBJ2-7; weak D call: TRBD1 (6 bases). Trimming left V 0 bases short and J 3 bases short, with 9 bases between. The CDR3 has 14 amino acids. Germline assignment: CDR1 SGHTA and CDR2 FQGNSA. The CDR3 DNA reads TGTGCCAGCAGCTTAGCGGACAGCCACTACGAGCAGTACTTC. Protein sequence: CASSLADSHYEQYF.

This chain uses TRBV10-3 with TRBJ2-7, with 12 bases that match TRBD2. Germline V gene lookup returns CDR1 ENHRY and CDR2 SYGVKD. This CDR3 has 13 amino acids. Trimming took 10 bases from V and 7 from J; bases not matched to a gene: 8. CDR3 in amino acids: CATSSGGAREQYF. The CDR3 DNA reads as TGTGCCACTTCTAGCGGGGGGGCGAGAGAGCAGTACTTC.

J is TRBJ1-1 and V is TRBV6-2 or TRBV6-3; D is unresolved. With 4 bases removed from V and 0 bases from J, the gap between germline ends came to 24 bases. Germline V gene data show CDR1 as MNHEY and CDR2 as SVGEGT. The CDR3 consists of 19 residues. In DNA, the CDR3 is TGTGCCAGCAGTTCATCCCCCTTGACACTCAGGCGAATGAACACTGAAGCTTTCTTT. This sequence encodes CASSSSPLTLRRMNTEAFF.

This clone has at least ten counts. The V gene is TRBV5-8, the J gene TRBJ2-2, with TRBD1 matching over 11 bases. Germline CDR1 SGHTS, CDR2 YDEGEE. After removal of 3 bases from V and 0 bases from J, the junction contained 1 base not matched to a gene. This CDR3 is 16 amino acids long. CDR3 sequence: CASSSGQGANTGELFF. The CDR3 DNA sequence: TGTGCCAGCAGCTCGGGACAGGGGGCGAACACCGGGGAGCTGTTTTTT.

This clone is termed medium-sized. The V call is TRBV28, the J call TRBJ1-6, with 8 nucleotides matching TRBD1. Losses at the gene ends were 5 bases for V and 3 bases for J; bases not matched to a gene: 0. Germline CDR1 and CDR2: MDHEN and SYDVKM. There are 14 residues in the CDR3. The CDR3 DNA is TGTGCCAGCAGTGGACAGGGCTATAATTCACCCCTCCACTTT. This codes for CASSGQGYNSPLHF.

The genes are TRBV5-1 and TRBJ2-7; 8 bases agree with TRBD1. CDR1 is SGHRS, CDR2 YFSETQ, per germline. Trimming took 2 bases from V and 4 from J; bases not matched to a gene: 5. CDR3 length equals 14 residues. The CDR3 DNA follows: TGCGCCAGCAGCTTTGGACAGGGTTTGTACGAGCAGTACTTC. Its translation is CASSFGQGLYEQYF. The full variable domain, its missing parts supplied by reference TRBV5-1 and TRBJ2-7, is KAGVTQTPRYLIKTRGQQVTLSCSPISGHRSVSWYQQTPGQGLQFLFEYFSETQRNKGNFPGRFSGRQFSNSRSEMNVSTLELGDSALYLCASSFGQGLYEQYFGPGTRLTVT.

This clone was detected a few times. The chain has TRBV6-6 and TRBJ1-2; unclear D gene. The V gene's germline CDR1 is MNHNY and CDR2 SVGAGI (reference sequence). Trimming took off 9 bases at V and 8 bases at J, with 16 bases between the two ends. CDR3 length equals 12 residues. Here the CDR3 reads CASGSPSEGYTF. The CDR3 DNA reads TGTGCCAGTGGGTCTCCTAGCGAGGGCTACACCTTC.

The chain couples TRBV7-6 to TRBJ2-1; 8 bases are shared with TRBD2. This CDR3 spans 15 amino acids. V lost 4 bases, J lost 0 bases, and 2 bases stayed unmatched. Per the germline V gene, CDR1 is SGHVS and CDR2 is FNYEAQ. CDR3 coding DNA: TGTGCCAGCAGCTACCTAGCGGGCTCCTACAATGAGCAGTTCTTC. It is translated as CASSYLAGSYNEQFF.

The genes are TRBV11-2 and TRBJ1-5; D is perhaps TRBD1 (5 bases). Deletions cut 5 bases from V and 3 bases from J, with 11 bases between. Per germline, CDR1 SGHAT and CDR2 FQNNGV. This CDR3 is 14 amino acids long. CDR3 protein: CASSLDTFNQPQHF. The CDR3, as DNA: TGTGCCAGCAGCCTGGACACCTTCAATCAGCCCCAGCATTTT. Complete variable domain (other parts from reference TRBV11-2 and TRBJ1-5): EAGVAQSPRYKIIEKRQSVAFWCNPISGHATLYWYQQILGQGPKLLIQFQNNGVVDDSQLPKDRFSAERLKGVDSTLKIQPAKLEDSAVYLCASSLDTFNQPQHFGDGTRLSIL.

The rearrangement links TRBV2 to TRBJ2-1, with 8 bases fitting TRBD2. Germline trimming cut 1 base from V and 4 bases from J; bases unmatched to any gene: 6. The CDR3 totals 16 residues. CDR1 is SNHLY, CDR2 FYNNEI, per germline. CDR3 coding DNA: TGTGCCAGCAGTGAAGAGCGGGAGTACTGGTACAATGAGCAGTTCTTC. Translated: CASSEEREYWYNEQFF.